This T cell receptor (beta chain) was observed in a study of blood T cell repertoires in COVID-19. The CDR3 runs to 16 residues. Germline CDR1 and CDR2: SGHTA and FQGNSA. The V segment lost 1 base and the J segment 7 bases; nucleotides outside the gene matches: 5. The assay was immunoSEQ multiplex PCR, and TCRdb's table has in-frame clones only and misses some. This table holds 240,000 or so clones, over 70% found once. The sample comprised peripheral blood. The clonotype comes from an elderly woman with acute or convalescent COVID-19. The chain carries TRBV7-2 and TRBJ1-6; 9 bases map to TRBD1. The CDR3 protein is CASSLVFGQGNSPLHF. The CDR3, as DNA: TGTGCCAGCAGCTTAGTCTTTGGACAGGGGAATTCACCCCTCCACTTT.